Listed below are T cell receptor beta chains from one sample, sequenced in a study of spatial heterogeneity in lung cancer. A single record per CDR3 protein comes from TCRdb applying MiXCR to the 5' RACE reads. Here the sample spans roughly 3,500 distinct CDR3 sequences, around 5% being singletons. The specimen was lung tumor tissue, collected at surgery. These receptors all come from a female donor with early-stage non-small cell lung cancer. Each CDR3 is given with its conserved first and last residue. D genes are given only for firm matches. The size field reads once, few, many, or a class for an expanded clone.

TRBV6-6,-,medium-sized,TRBJ1-4,CASRNEKLFF,TGTGCCAGCCGGAATGAAAAACTGTTTTTT
TRBV12-3/TRBV12-4,TRBD1,few,TRBJ1-2,CASKLTGGISYGYTF,TGTGCCAGCAAGTTAACAGGGGGAATTTCCTATGGCTACACCTTC
TRBV5-6,-,medium-sized,TRBJ2-3,CASSSEPGTDTQYF,TGTGCCAGCAGCTCTGAACCAGGCACAGATACGCAGTATTTT
TRBV6-5,-,medium-sized,TRBJ1-5,CASSYSLEQPQHF,TGTGCCAGCAGTTACTCTCTAGAACAGCCCCAGCATTTT
TRBV7-7,-,medium-sized,TRBJ1-4,CASSAGEGEKLFF,TGTGCTAGCAGCGCAGGGGAGGGTGAAAAACTGTTTTTT
TRBV3-1,-,medium-sized,TRBJ1-1,CASSQDYMNTEAFF,TGTGCCAGCAGCCAAGACTACATGAACACTGAAGCTTTCTTT
TRBV2,-,few,TRBJ2-7,CASSEGNEQYF,TGTGCCAGCAGTGAAGGGAACGAGCAGTACTTC
TRBV10-3,TRBD1,many,TRBJ1-5,CASSDRHLDQPQHF,TGTGCCAGCTCGGACAGGCACCTTGATCAGCCCCAGCATTTT
TRBV5-6,TRBD1,many,TRBJ2-1,CASSRTGGNNEQFF,TGTGCCAGCAGCCGGACAGGGGGCAACAATGAGCAGTTCTTC
TRBV15,-,medium-sized,TRBJ1-2,CATSRDLAQKNYGYTF,TGTGCCACCAGCAGAGATCTGGCACAAAAAAACTATGGCTACACCTTC
TRBV12-3/TRBV12-4,TRBD1,many,TRBJ1-2,CASSPTGGTYGYTF,TGTGCCAGCAGCCCCACAGGGGGCACCTATGGCTACACCTTC
TRBV10-2,-,medium-sized,TRBJ1-5,CASSEARGSNQPQHF,TGCGCCAGCAGTGAGGCCAGGGGAAGCAATCAGCCCCAGCATTTT
TRBV4-3,-,many,TRBJ2-3,CASSQGLSTDTQYF,TGCGCCAGCAGCCAAGGACTAAGCACAGATACGCAGTATTTT
TRBV7-2,-,medium-sized,TRBJ1-6,CASSLDKGWNSPLHF,TGTGCCAGCAGCTTAGACAAGGGTTGGAATTCACCCCTCCACTTT
TRBV7-2,TRBD2,medium-sized,TRBJ2-1,CASSDRTSGVRNEQFF,TGTGCCAGCAGCGATAGGACTAGCGGCGTGCGGAATGAGCAGTTCTTC
TRBV6-2/TRBV6-3,-,medium-sized,TRBJ2-3,CASTPPGKVTDTQYF,TGTGCCAGCACTCCACCAGGGAAGGTCACAGATACGCAGTATTTT
TRBV7-3,-,large,TRBJ1-1,CASSLNPGDMNTEAFF,TGTGCCAGCAGCTTAAACCCGGGAGATATGAACACTGAAGCTTTCTTT
TRBV7-2,-,many,TRBJ2-6,CASSLGGRGQQFSGANVLTF,TGTGCCAGCAGCTTAGGGGGGCGGGGACAGCAATTCTCTGGGGCCAACGTCCTGACTTTC
TRBV7-8,TRBD1,medium-sized,TRBJ2-7,CASSSGTGTYEQYF,TGTGCCAGCAGCTCCGGGACAGGGACCTACGAGCAGTACTTC
TRBV20-1,TRBD2,medium-sized,TRBJ2-1,CSARHLAGGHNEQFF,TGCAGTGCTAGACATCTGGCGGGGGGGCACAATGAGCAGTTCTTC